Below are 18 T cell receptor beta chains sequenced from a single sample in a study of OX40 agonist ivuxolimab in advanced cancers. Library preparation was by the immunoSEQ multiplex PCR assay. TCRdb holds this immuneACCESS table with in-frame rearrangements only. Some clones are missing; in checked studies, unresolved V genes explain under half, and the rest has no known cause. The sample records 50,000 or so clones, approximately 95% of which are singletons. The ten largest account for over 20% of the sample. The starting material was CD4+ or CD8+ T cells sorted from blood, obtained in a trial of the OX40 agonist ivuxolimab. The receptors originated from an adult with an advanced solid tumor such as melanoma, head and neck, liver or kidney cancer.

This clone has a handful of counts. The chain carries TRBV28 and TRBJ2-5; D unclear. Germline CDR1 MDHEN, CDR2 SYDVKM. V was cut by 4 bases and J by 5 bases, with 8 bases left in between. The CDR3 runs to 12 residues. CDR3 loop: CASSSVGETQYF. Written as DNA, the CDR3 is TGTGCCAGCAGTTCCGTCGGTGAGACCCAGTACTTC.

The chain couples TRBV27 to TRBJ2-2; tentative D call: TRBD2 (7 bases). Trimming took 9 bases from V and 1 from J, leaving 18 bases between them. The CDR3 contains 16 residues. The V gene's germline CDR1 is MNHEY and CDR2 SMNVEV (reference sequence). The CDR3 DNA sequence: TGTGCCAGTCGTGGGAGGGGGGCCCTGAACACCGGGGAGCTGTTTTTT. As protein: CASRGRGALNTGELFF.

This chain links TRBV9 with TRBJ2-1; D may correspond to TRBD1 or TRBD2 (5 bases each). Germline values: CDR1 SGDLS, CDR2 YYNGEE. The CDR3 is made up of 16 amino acids. Trimming left V 6 bases short and J 0 bases short, with 16 bases between. This CDR3 is CASTRGTGSSYNEQFF. CDR3 bases: TGTGCCAGCACCCGGGGAACAGGTAGCTCCTACAATGAGCAGTTCTTC.

The chain employs TRBV19 and TRBJ2-7, with unresolved D. Trimming took 5 bases from V and 6 from J, leaving 14 bases between them. Germline V gene sequence: CDR1 LNHDA, CDR2 SQIVND (reference sequence). CDR3 length equals 13 residues. The DNA of the CDR3 is TGTGCCAGTAGTCCTGGAAGGCAGCTCGAGCAGTACTTC. Residues: CASSPGRQLEQYF.

J is TRBJ1-4 and V is TRBV2, with a tentative D call TRBD1 (6 bases). The CDR3 is 14 amino acids. Trimming shortened V by 3 bases and J by 4 bases, and 9 bases separated the two germline ends. Germline V gene data show CDR1 as SNHLY and CDR2 as FYNNEI. The chain's CDR3 is CASSDGGGNEKLFF. CDR3 coding DNA: TGTGCCAGCAGTGATGGGGGCGGTAATGAAAAACTGTTTTTT.

The V call is TRBV4-3, the J call TRBJ1-4, with D possibly being TRBD1 (5 bases). The ends were cut back, 0 bases at V and 2 bases at J, with 13 bases in the middle. The germline CDR1 and CDR2 sequences are LGHNA and YSLEER. This CDR3 region has 17 residues. Written as DNA, the CDR3 is TGCGCCAGCAGCCAAGATCGGGCGACAGCTACTAATGAAAAACTGTTTTTT. This gives the protein CASSQDRATATNEKLFF.

The V and J genes are TRBV5-6 and TRBJ2-1; TRBD2 might be the D (6 bases). The CDR3 is made up of 16 amino acids. CDR1 is SGHDT and CDR2 is YYEEEE in the germline V gene. Between the trimmed V and J ends, which lost 4 bases and 2 bases, there was a span of 16 bases. CDR3 residues: CASSGGYSTTYNEQFF. The CDR3 coding sequence is TGTGCCAGCAGCGGGGGGTATAGTACTACCTACAATGAGCAGTTCTTC.

The chain links TRBV6-6 to TRBJ2-1; D not certain. CDR1 is MNHNY and CDR2 is SVGAGI in the germline V gene (reference sequence). V gave up 10 bases and J gave up 5 bases, with 9 bases separating them. This CDR3 is built from 11 residues. The CDR3 DNA sequence: TGTGCCACCCTTACTAACAATGAGCAGTTCTTC. Translated, it gives CATLTNNEQFF.

The table lists this clone with a few counts. This chain connects TRBV28 to TRBJ1-2; unclear D gene. CDR3 length equals 18 residues. Trimming removed 6 bases at V and 4 bases at J, with 27 bases between. CDR1 and CDR2 from the germline V gene are MDHEN and SYDVKM. The CDR3 nucleotides read TGTGCCAGCAGAGACGGAGACCTGAGGGTAATCACTGCCTATGGCTACACCTTC. Translating gives CASRDGDLRVITAYGYTF.

This chain links TRBV4-3 with TRBJ2-2; the D is unclear. Germline V CDR1 and CDR2: LGHNA, YSLEER. This CDR3 is 13 amino acids long. Trimming took off 0 bases at V and 6 bases at J, with 5 bases between the two ends. In DNA, the CDR3 is TGCGCCAGCAGCCAAGATTGGTCCGGGGAGCTGTTTTTT. Its translation is CASSQDWSGELFF.

The rearrangement joins TRBV27 to TRBJ2-7; 7 bases map to TRBD2. Germline V lookup: CDR1 MNHEY, CDR2 SMNVEV (reference sequence). The CDR3 has 18 residues. Trimming at V came to 5 bases and at J to 2 bases, leaving 18 bases not matched to a gene. CDR3 in amino acids: CASSPTPLGEGRAYEQYF. The CDR3 DNA is TGTGCCAGCAGTCCAACACCCCTCGGGGAGGGAAGGGCCTACGAGCAGTACTTC.

This clone was counted a few times. The V call is TRBV21-1, the J call TRBJ2-4; the D call in the table, TRBD1, was not verified against the DNA. TRBV21-1 corresponds to a pseudogene. The CDR3 is made up of 17 amino acids. Written as DNA, the CDR3 is TGTGCCAGCAGCAAAGTTACAGGCTTTGTGACCAAAAACATTCAGTACTTC. Translated, it gives CASSKVTGFVTKNIQYF.

This rearrangement joins TRBV19 to TRBJ2-1; 15 nucleotides agree with TRBD2. The junction had 4 bases not matched to a gene; V was cut back by 7 bases and J by 6 bases. The CDR3 has 15 residues. The V gene's germline CDR1 is LNHDA and CDR2 SQIVND (reference sequence). The CDR3 protein is CASTSGLAGGNEQFF. The DNA of the CDR3 is TGTGCCAGTACCTCGGGACTAGCGGGGGGCAATGAGCAGTTCTTC.

This chain connects TRBV7-9 to TRBJ1-4; 8 positions match TRBD1. The germline gives CDR1 SEHNR, CDR2 FQNEAQ (reference sequence). Trimming removed 4 bases from V and 8 bases from J; junction bases left unmatched: 9. The length of the CDR3 is 15 residues. CDR3 protein: CASSSPQGVNEKLFF. The CDR3 bases are TGTGCCAGCAGCTCCCCACAGGGGGTTAACGAAAAACTGTTTTTT.

This clone was observed once. The chain carries TRBV6-5 and TRBJ2-5; D tentatively reads TRBD1 or TRBD2 (5 bases each). CDR3 length: 12 amino acids. Trimming took 5 bases from V and 8 from J, leaving 12 bases between them. Germline loops: CDR1 MNHEY, CDR2 SVGAGI. This CDR3 reads CASSPPGRTQYF. CDR3 nucleotide sequence: TGTGCCAGCAGTCCGCCGGGACGTACCCAGTACTTC.

The V call is TRBV7-9, the J call TRBJ2-7, with D maybe TRBD2 (6 bases). The ends were cut back, 4 bases at V and 0 bases at J, with 16 bases in the middle. This CDR3 has 16 amino acids. From germline, CDR1 is SEHNR and CDR2 FQNEAQ (reference sequence). The CDR3 coding sequence is TGTGCCAGCAGCTCTGGCCCGGGGGACTCCTCCTACGAGCAGTACTTC. Translation: CASSSGPGDSSYEQYF.

V and J are TRBV5-4 and TRBJ2-1, with TRBD2 matching 8 bases. With 7 bases clipped from V and 10 bases from J, the junction kept 4 bases outside the gene matches. CDR1 is SGHNT and CDR2 is YYREEE in the germline V gene (reference sequence). The CDR3 consists of 11 residues. In nucleotides, the CDR3 is TGTGCCAGCCGGGGGGGGCTAGAGCAGTTCTTC. Translating gives CASRGGLEQFF.

This sequence joins TRBV5-1 and TRBJ2-7; 7 bases map to TRBD2. Germline V gene data show CDR1 as SGHRS and CDR2 as YFSETQ. The CDR3 is made up of 14 amino acids. The ends lost 1 base at V and 4 bases at J; junction bases unmatched: 5. The CDR3 coding sequence is TGCGCCAGCAGCTTGACCAGCGGGACTTACGAGCAGTACTTC. It yields the protein CASSLTSGTYEQYF.